This TCR beta chain stems from a study of T-cell memory formation after mild COVID-19. As for the study in general: Clusters were largely donor specific. Findings of the study overall: Detection of some responders pre-infection suggested pre-existing cross-reactive memory T cells participated.

Employing constant-segment primers, 5'RACE generated TCR alpha and TCR beta cDNA libraries bearing sample barcodes and UMIs. In TCRdb, the 5' RACE reads were re-called with MiXCR into one record per CDR3 protein. There are over 10,000 distinct CDR3 sequences in the sample; about 15% occur only once, and approximately 50% lies in the top ten. This clonotype is judged large (0.1 to 1%). Its antigen is not identified. The ends were cut back, 7 bases at V and 4 bases at J, with 11 bases in the middle. This CDR3 comprises 12 residues. Germline V gene data show CDR1 as MNHEY and CDR2 as SVGEGT. The sample consisted of PBMCs or a T cell subset sorted from them (not recorded which). V usage is TRBV6-2 or TRBV6-3 and J usage is TRBJ2-7; D could derive from TRBD1 or TRBD2 (6 bases each). The TCR originated in a man aged 18-30 years who had mild COVID-19 (a few samples of this study predate the infection). Cell type and time point are not known. CDR3 in DNA: TGTGCCAGCATCGGGGGCGAATACGAGCAGTACTTC. Translating gives CASIGGEYEQYF.